The clone carrying this T cell receptor (beta chain) occurred a few times. Its antigen is still unknown. The data originate from a study of identical twins. Between the trimmed V and J ends, which lost 5 bases and 1 base, there was a span of 16 bases. The CDR3 loop spans 16 amino acids. Germline-derived CDR1 and CDR2 are SGHVS and FNYEAQ. TCRdb redid the calling of the 5' RACE reads with MiXCR, one entry per CDR3 protein. The table shows hundreds of thousands of distinct CDR3 sequences, with over 9% occurring only once. Whole-study results and caveats: Abundant cord blood beta clonotypes carried fewer insertions; memory repertoires showed none.

The same sample was also used in a study of yellow fever vaccine responses in identical twins. That paper states: Reportedly, twins' vaccine T cell responses looked partly convergent and partly personalized.

The chain carries TRBV7-6 and TRBJ2-3, with a tentative D call TRBD1 (6 bases). Sequencing was performed on CD8+ T cells sorted from blood. The sequence was obtained from a woman aged 18-35 years in good health. CDR3 region: CASSPPNSGGTDTQYF. The DNA for the CDR3 is TGTGCCAGCAGCCCCCCAAATTCAGGGGGCACAGATACGCAGTATTTT.